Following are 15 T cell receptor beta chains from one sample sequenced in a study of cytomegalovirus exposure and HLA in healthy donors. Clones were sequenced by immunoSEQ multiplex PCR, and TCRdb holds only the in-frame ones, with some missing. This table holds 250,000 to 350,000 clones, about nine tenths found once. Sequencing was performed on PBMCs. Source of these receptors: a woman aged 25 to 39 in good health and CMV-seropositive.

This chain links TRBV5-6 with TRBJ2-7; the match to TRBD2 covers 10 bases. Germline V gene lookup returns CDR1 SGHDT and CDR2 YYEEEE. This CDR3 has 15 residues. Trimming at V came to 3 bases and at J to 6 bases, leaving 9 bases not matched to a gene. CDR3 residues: CASSYEAGGPGEQYF. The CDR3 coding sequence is TGTGCCAGCAGCTATGAAGCGGGGGGGCCCGGCGAGCAGTACTTC.

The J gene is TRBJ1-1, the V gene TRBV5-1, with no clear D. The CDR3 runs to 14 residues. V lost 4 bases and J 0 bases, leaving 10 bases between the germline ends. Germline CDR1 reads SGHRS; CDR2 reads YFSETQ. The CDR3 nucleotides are TGCGCCAGCAGCCTAGACACAATGAACACTGAAGCTTTCTTT. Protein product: CASSLDTMNTEAFF.

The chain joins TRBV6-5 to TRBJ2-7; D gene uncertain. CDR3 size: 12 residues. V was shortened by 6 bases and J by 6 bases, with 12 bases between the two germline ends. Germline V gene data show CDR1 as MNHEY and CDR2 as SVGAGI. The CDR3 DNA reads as TGTGCCAGCAGCCCCGGAGCATCCGAGCAGTACTTC. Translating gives CASSPGASEQYF.

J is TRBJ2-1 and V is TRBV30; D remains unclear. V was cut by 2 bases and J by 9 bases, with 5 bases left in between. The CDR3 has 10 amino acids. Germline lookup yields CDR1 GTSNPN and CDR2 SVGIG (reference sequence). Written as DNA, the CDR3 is TGTGCCTGGAGTAATAGTGAGCAGTTCTTC. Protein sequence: CAWSNSEQFF.

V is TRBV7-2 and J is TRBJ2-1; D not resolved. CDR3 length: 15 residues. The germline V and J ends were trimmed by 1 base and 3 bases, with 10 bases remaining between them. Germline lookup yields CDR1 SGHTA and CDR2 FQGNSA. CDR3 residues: CASSLEVAVYNEQFF. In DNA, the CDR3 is TGTGCCAGCAGCTTAGAGGTAGCAGTCTACAATGAGCAGTTCTTC. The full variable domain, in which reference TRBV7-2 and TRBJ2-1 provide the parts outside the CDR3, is GAGVSQSPSNKVTEKGKDVELRCDPISGHTALYWYRQSLGQGLEFLIYFQGNSAPDKSGLPSDRFSAERTGGSVSTLTIQRTQQEDSAVYLCASSLEVAVYNEQFFGPGTRLTVL.

The CDR3 DNA follows: TGTGCCAGCAGTTCCCTCTTCTGGGACAATGAGCAGTTCTTC. Encoded protein: CASSSLFWDNEQFF. V is TRBV27 and J is TRBJ2-1; D is uncertain. The CDR3 spans 14 residues. Germline V gene data show CDR1 as MNHEY and CDR2 as SMNVEV (reference sequence). V was cut by 4 bases and J by 5 bases, with 12 bases left in between.

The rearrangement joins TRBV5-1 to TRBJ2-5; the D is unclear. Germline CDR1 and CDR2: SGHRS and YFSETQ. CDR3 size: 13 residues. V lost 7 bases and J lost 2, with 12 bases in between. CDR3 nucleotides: TGCGCCAGCTATCGGACCACACAAGAGACCCAGTACTTC. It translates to CASYRTTQETQYF.

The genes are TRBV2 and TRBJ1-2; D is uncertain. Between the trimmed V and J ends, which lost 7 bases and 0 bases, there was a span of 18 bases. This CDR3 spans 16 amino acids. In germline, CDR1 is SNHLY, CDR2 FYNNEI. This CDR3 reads CASTPGSTDTNYGYTF. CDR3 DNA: TGTGCCAGCACCCCTGGGTCGACCGATACTAACTATGGCTACACCTTC.

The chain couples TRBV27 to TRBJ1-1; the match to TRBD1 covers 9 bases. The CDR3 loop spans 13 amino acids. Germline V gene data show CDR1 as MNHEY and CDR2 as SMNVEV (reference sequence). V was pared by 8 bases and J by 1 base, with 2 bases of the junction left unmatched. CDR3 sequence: CASSGQGNTEAFF. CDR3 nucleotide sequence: TGTGCCAGCTCGGGACAGGGGAACACTGAAGCTTTCTTT.

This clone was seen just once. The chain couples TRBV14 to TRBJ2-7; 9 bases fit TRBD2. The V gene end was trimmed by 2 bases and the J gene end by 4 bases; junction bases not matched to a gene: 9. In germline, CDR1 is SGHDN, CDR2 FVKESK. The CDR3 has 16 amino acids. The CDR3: CASSQFISGGFYEQYF. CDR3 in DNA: TGTGCCAGCAGCCAATTCATTAGCGGGGGTTTTTACGAGCAGTACTTC.

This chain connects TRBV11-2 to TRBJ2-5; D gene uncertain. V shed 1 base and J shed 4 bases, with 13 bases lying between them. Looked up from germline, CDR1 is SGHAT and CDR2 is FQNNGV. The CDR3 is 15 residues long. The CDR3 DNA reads TGTGCCAGCAGCTTAGCCCCAAGGATGGGAGAGACCCAGTACTTC. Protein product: CASSLAPRMGETQYF.

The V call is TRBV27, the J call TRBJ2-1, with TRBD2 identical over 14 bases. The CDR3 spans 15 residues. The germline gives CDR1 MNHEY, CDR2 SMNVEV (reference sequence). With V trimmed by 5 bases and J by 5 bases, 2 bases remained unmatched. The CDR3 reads CASSTGLAGDNEQFF. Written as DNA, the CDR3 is TGTGCCAGCAGTACGGGACTAGCGGGAGACAATGAGCAGTTCTTC.

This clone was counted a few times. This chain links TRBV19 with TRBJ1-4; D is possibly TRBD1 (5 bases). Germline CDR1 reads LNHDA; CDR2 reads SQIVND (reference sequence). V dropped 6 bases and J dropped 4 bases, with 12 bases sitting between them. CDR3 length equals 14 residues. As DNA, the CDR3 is TGTGCCAGTAGAAAGGGACGGAGTAATGAAAAACTGTTTTTT. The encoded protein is CASRKGRSNEKLFF. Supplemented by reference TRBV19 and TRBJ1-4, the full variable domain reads DGGITQSPKYLFRKEGQNVTLSCEQNLNHDAMYWYRQDPGQGLRLIYYSQIVNDFQKGDIAEGYSVSREKKESFPLTVTSAQKNPTAFYLCASRKGRSNEKLFFGSGTQLSVL.

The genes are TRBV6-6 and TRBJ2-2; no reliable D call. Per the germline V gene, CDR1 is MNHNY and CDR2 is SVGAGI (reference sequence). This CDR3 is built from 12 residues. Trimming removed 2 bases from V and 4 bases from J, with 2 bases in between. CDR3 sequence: CASSYGTGELFF. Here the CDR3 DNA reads TGTGCCAGCAGTTACGGCACCGGGGAGCTGTTTTTT.

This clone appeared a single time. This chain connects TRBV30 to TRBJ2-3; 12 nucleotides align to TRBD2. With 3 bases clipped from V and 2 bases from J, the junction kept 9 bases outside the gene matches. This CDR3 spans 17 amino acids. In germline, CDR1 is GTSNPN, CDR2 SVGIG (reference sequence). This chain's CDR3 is CAWSVRTSGTTTDTQYF. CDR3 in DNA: TGTGCCTGGAGCGTACGGACTAGCGGGACCACCACAGATACGCAGTATTTT.